The clone carrying this TCR beta chain was observed many times. This sample stems from a study of spatial heterogeneity in lung cancer. Across the whole study: Averaged across combinations, each unique TCR and UMI pairing appeared more than ten times in raw reads, which were uncorrected.

TCRdb reprocessed the 5' RACE reads via MiXCR and lists one record per CDR3 protein. The sample lists more than 35,000 distinct CDR3 sequences; approximately 5.2% were seen once. This CDR3 is 12 amino acids long. V was trimmed by 3 bases and J by 6 bases, leaving 6 bases between them. This sample's time point: sample taken at primary tumor resection. This sequence was found in a female donor with early-stage non-small cell lung cancer. The source material was PBMCs, sampled at surgery. The V gene is TRBV12-3 or TRBV12-4, the J gene TRBJ2-4, with D possibly TRBD2 on 6 matching bases. CDR3 coding DNA: TGTGCCAGCAGTTTCGGGGGAAACATTCAGTACTTC. Protein product: CASSFGGNIQYF.